The clone carrying this T cell receptor beta chain was counted between two and nine times. Its matching antigen is unknown. This sample is part of a study of cytomegalovirus exposure and HLA in healthy donors. Study information: Assignment to the Caucasian-associated ancestry cluster applied to more than 75% of the approximately 400 genotyped donors.

Germline V gene data show CDR1 as SGHTA and CDR2 as FQGNSA. V dropped 5 bases and J dropped 1 base, with 14 bases sitting between them. The CDR3 totals 15 residues. With 60 Vbeta and 13 Jbeta primers, the PCR was carried out. Method: immunoSEQ multiplex PCR; TCRdb's copy keeps in-frame clones and lacks some. The sample gives roughly 160,000 clones, around 79% of which show up once; under 2.5% is in the top ten. Study findings and constraints: In all likelihood, a cluster of highly shared sequence variants was a sequencing artifact.

The sequence derives from a middle-aged man in good health and CMV-seronegative. The sequencing input was PBMCs. The genes are TRBV7-2 and TRBJ2-5; maybe TRBD2 (6 bases). The CDR3 spells CASSPMGGLQETQYF. The CDR3 nucleotides read TGTGCCAGCAGCCCGATGGGGGGACTCCAAGAGACCCAGTACTTC.